This passage covers 21 T cell receptor beta chains from one sample sequenced in a study of cytomegalovirus exposure and HLA in healthy donors. This PCR relied on a set of 60 Vbeta primers and 13 Jbeta primers. The repertoire was sequenced with immunoSEQ multiplex PCR; TCRdb's copy has only in-frame clones and lacks some. Counted here are more than 150,000 clones, about four fifths occurring once; the ten biggest clones make up 1.5% to 2%. Sequencing used PBMCs. These receptors were taken from a woman younger than 45 in good health and CMV-seronegative.

This chain uses TRBV29-1 with TRBJ2-2, with 10 bases identical to TRBD1. V lost 5 bases, J lost 6 bases, and 6 bases stayed unmatched. CDR1 and CDR2 (germline): SQVTM, ANQGSEA. CDR3 length: 14 amino acids. In DNA, the CDR3 is TGCAGCGTTTCCGACAGGGGGCGCGCCGGGGAGCTGTTTTTT. Encoded protein: CSVSDRGRAGELFF.

This chain links TRBV5-1 with TRBJ1-2, with 8 bases aligning to TRBD1. V lost 4 bases to trimming and J lost 4 bases; unmatched junction nucleotides: 9. Germline loops: CDR1 SGHRS, CDR2 YFSETQ. The CDR3 runs 15 residues. The CDR3 loop is CASSPRTGSGYGYTF. The CDR3 DNA reads TGCGCCAGCAGCCCACGGACAGGGTCGGGCTATGGCTACACCTTC.

This sequence joins TRBV7-6 and TRBJ1-2; D is ambiguous. CDR1 SGHVS and CDR2 FNYEAQ come from the germline V gene. The CDR3 spans 13 residues. V was pared by 5 bases and J by 3 bases, with 10 bases between. The CDR3 nucleotides are TGTGCCAGCAGCCCGGGGTTGGACTATGGCTACACCTTC. Translated, it gives CASSPGLDYGYTF.

The chain couples TRBV7-8 to TRBJ1-5, with D unclear. The CDR3 is made up of 17 amino acids. Germline CDR1 reads SGHVS; CDR2 reads FQNEAQ. V lost 5 bases to trimming and J lost 0 bases, with 17 bases between them. CDR3 coding DNA: TGTGCCAGCAGCCCCAGCGTGGGTTTATATAGCAATCAGCCCCAGCATTTT. Translated, it gives CASSPSVGLYSNQPQHF. The full variable domain, completed using reference TRBV7-8 and TRBJ1-5, is GAGVSQSPRYKVAKRGQDVALRCDPISGHVSLFWYQQALGQGPEFLTYFQNEAQLDKSGLPSDRFFAERPEGSVSTLKIQRTQQEDSAVYLCASSPSVGLYSNQPQHFGDGTRLSIL.

This clone was recorded once. This CDR3 reads CASSGRLSGTEAFF. In nucleotides, the CDR3 is TGTGCCAGCAGTGGAAGACTCTCGGGCACTGAAGCTTTCTTT. V usage is TRBV2 and J usage is TRBJ1-1; D remains unclear. This CDR3 is 14 amino acids long. Trimming shortened V by 4 bases and J by 4 bases, and 13 bases separated the two germline ends. The germline CDR1 and CDR2 sequences are SNHLY and FYNNEI.

The genes are TRBV19 and TRBJ2-1; D call uncertain. Germline values: CDR1 LNHDA, CDR2 SQIVND (reference sequence). This CDR3 spans 17 amino acids. The germline V and J ends were trimmed by 0 bases and 4 bases, with 16 bases remaining between them. The DNA of the CDR3 is TGTGCCAGTAGTATAGAACTCTACCGCATGAGATACAATGAGCAGTTCTTC. It translates to CASSIELYRMRYNEQFF.

CDR3 loop: CASSLSAGKWVSYNEQFF. In DNA form, the CDR3 reads TGTGCCAGCAGTTTGAGTGCGGGGAAGTGGGTCTCCTACAATGAGCAGTTCTTC. V usage is TRBV28 and J usage is TRBJ2-1; maybe TRBD2 (6 bases). The CDR3 has 18 residues. V lost 3 bases and J 0 bases, leaving 18 bases between the germline ends. Germline V gene data show CDR1 as MDHEN and CDR2 as SYDVKM.

The chain is built from TRBV6-1 and TRBJ2-1; perhaps TRBD2 as D (6 bases). Germline V gene lookup returns CDR1 MNHNS and CDR2 SASEGT. V lost 2 bases to trimming and J lost 4 bases, with 12 bases between them. The CDR3 has 15 residues. This CDR3 is CASSEYMGGYNEQFF. The DNA of the CDR3 is TGTGCCAGCAGTGAATACATGGGGGGTTACAATGAGCAGTTCTTC.

The chain joins TRBV6-1 to TRBJ1-2; 7 positions agree with TRBD1. The CDR3 has 14 amino acids. CDR1 and CDR2 (germline): MNHNS, SASEGT. Trimming cost V 4 bases and J 4 bases; bases outside gene matches: 6. The CDR3 reads CASSAGTVGYGYTF. The CDR3 DNA reads as TGTGCCAGCAGTGCTGGGACAGTGGGCTATGGCTACACCTTC.

V and J are TRBV5-1 and TRBJ2-3; 9 nucleotides agree with TRBD2. The germline V gene has CDR1 SGHRS and CDR2 YFSETQ. The CDR3 is 18 residues long. With 0 bases clipped from V and 1 base from J, the junction kept 9 bases outside the gene matches. In DNA, the CDR3 is TGCGCCAGCAGCTTGGGAGCGGGGGGCCATCACCGCACAGATACGCAGTATTTT. It yields the protein CASSLGAGGHHRTDTQYF.

This chain uses TRBV28 with TRBJ1-5; D remains unclear. The germline V gene has CDR1 MDHEN and CDR2 SYDVKM. Trimming took off 3 bases at V and 6 bases at J, with 9 bases between the two ends. The CDR3 has 13 residues. The CDR3: CASSFVSGQPQHF. For the CDR3, the DNA is TGTGCCAGCAGTTTCGTGAGCGGTCAGCCCCAGCATTTT.

The table lists this clone with a few counts. V and J are TRBV5-1 and TRBJ2-7, with 11 positions matching TRBD2. Losses at the gene ends were 5 bases for V and 0 bases for J; bases not matched to a gene: 13. Germline CDR1 SGHRS, CDR2 YFSETQ. The CDR3 extends over 18 amino acids. The CDR3 region is CASRRTSGGLHSSYEQYF. CDR3 nucleotide sequence: TGCGCCAGCAGACGTACTAGCGGGGGCCTTCACAGCTCCTACGAGCAGTACTTC.

This clone has a handful of counts. The chain couples TRBV9 to TRBJ2-5, with 7 bases identical to TRBD2. Germline V lookup: CDR1 SGDLS, CDR2 YYNGEE. This CDR3 is 17 amino acids long. Trimming removed 4 bases from V and 1 base from J; junction bases left unmatched: 13. The CDR3, as DNA: TGTGCCAGCAGCCCCGGGGGAGGGGCGCACACCCAAGAGACCCAGTACTTC. Protein: CASSPGGGAHTQETQYF. Using reference TRBV9 and TRBJ2-5 for the parts outside the CDR3, the full variable domain is DSGVTQTPKHLITATGQRVTLRCSPRSGDLSVYWYQQSLDQGLQFLIQYYNGEERAKGNILERFSAQQFPDLHSELNLSSLELGDSALYFCASSPGGGAHTQETQYFGPGTRLLVL.

As DNA, the CDR3 is TGCAGCGTCACCGGGACAGGGATGTATGAGCAGTTCTTC. Protein: CSVTGTGMYEQFF. V is TRBV29-1 and J is TRBJ2-1; 9 bases line up with TRBD1. The CDR3 covers 13 residues. V gave up 6 bases and J gave up 8 bases; unmatched junction bases: 8. Germline loops: CDR1 SQVTM, CDR2 ANQGSEA.

This clone has only a few counts. The DNA of the CDR3 is TGTGCCAGCAGCTTAGGACAGGGGGACACAGATACGCAGTATTTT. Translating gives CASSLGQGDTDTQYF. This chain links TRBV7-8 with TRBJ2-3; 9 bases align to TRBD1. This CDR3 spans 15 amino acids. Germline values: CDR1 SGHVS, CDR2 FQNEAQ. With V trimmed by 1 base and J by 2 bases, 1 base remained unmatched.

This clone came up a few times. The chain is built from TRBV5-1 and TRBJ2-1; the D is unclear. Germline CDR1 and CDR2: SGHRS and YFSETQ. V gave up 2 bases and J gave up 9 bases, with 9 bases separating them. This CDR3 is built from 12 residues. The CDR3 bases are TGCGCCAGCAGCTTTACAGTGGGTGAGCAGTTCTTC. It is translated as CASSFTVGEQFF.

This chain connects TRBV6-5 to TRBJ2-1; TRBD1 matches 8 bases. The germline V gene encodes CDR1 MNHEY and CDR2 SVGAGI. CDR3 size: 12 residues. After removal of 5 bases from V and 16 bases from J, the junction contained 10 bases not matched to a gene. CDR3 sequence (DNA): TGTGCCAGCAGTGCCAACGGACAGGGAAACTTCTTC. It encodes CASSANGQGNFF.

The gene calls are TRBV19 and TRBJ2-3, with 7 bases matching TRBD1. Germline V gene sequence: CDR1 LNHDA, CDR2 SQIVND (reference sequence). The CDR3 consists of 16 residues. V lost 5 bases, J lost 0 bases, and 8 bases stayed unmatched. CDR3 amino acids: CASSPTGTVSTDTQYF. As DNA, the CDR3 is TGTGCCAGTAGTCCTACCGGGACAGTTAGCACAGATACGCAGTATTTT.

V and J are TRBV5-4 and TRBJ2-5; D not resolved. V shed 0 bases and J shed 5 bases, with 11 bases lying between them. Germline CDR1 reads SGHNT; CDR2 reads YYREEE (reference sequence). The CDR3 sequence is 14 residues long. CDR3 in amino acids: CASSLGASYETQYF. The CDR3 DNA reads as TGTGCCAGCAGCTTGGGAGCTAGTTACGAGACCCAGTACTTC.

This clone was seen just once. V usage is TRBV29-1 and J usage is TRBJ2-5, with D unresolved. Trimming took 3 bases from V and 2 from J, leaving 10 bases between them. CDR3 length: 13 residues. The germline V gene has CDR1 SQVTM and CDR2 ANQGSEA. CDR3 amino acids: CSVELLVQETQYF. CDR3 in DNA: TGCAGCGTTGAGCTATTAGTTCAAGAGACCCAGTACTTC. The full variable domain, with the rest looked up from reference TRBV29-1 and TRBJ2-5, is SAVISQKPSRDICQRGTSLTIQCQVDSQVTMMFWYRQQPGQSLTLIATANQGSEATYESGFVIDKFPISRPNLTFSTLTVSNMSPEDSSIYLCSVELLVQETQYFGPGTRLLVL.

The V call is TRBV20-1, the J call TRBJ2-5; D call uncertain. The CDR3 covers 11 residues. Germline V gives CDR1 DFQATT, CDR2 SNEGSKA (reference sequence). Trimming removed 6 bases at V and 8 bases at J, with 13 bases between. CDR3 sequence (DNA): TGCAGTGCGGCGGATCCGCACACCCAGTACTTC. Its translation is CSAADPHTQYF.